This TCR beta chain was sequenced for a study of tumor and adjacent non-tumor tissue in lung cancer. Three rounds of nested PCR, following a modified ARM-PCR protocol, produced the TCRbeta library. TCRdb reanalysed the multiplex PCR reads using MiXCR and keeps one entry per CDR3 protein. This sample carries 200,000 to 250,000 distinct CDR3 sequences, roughly 70% of them seen once, and the ten largest clones take 20% to 25%. V lost 5 bases and J 5 bases, leaving 15 bases between the germline ends. The germline CDR1 and CDR2 sequences are MDHEN and SYDVKM. This CDR3 comprises 14 residues. This clonotype has at least ten counts. This sample's RNA came from whole unsorted tissue.

The rearrangement joins TRBV28 to TRBJ2-5; D might be TRBD1 (6 bases). The sequence derives from a man in his 60s with non-small cell lung cancer. What was sequenced was lung tumor tissue. The CDR3 DNA follows: TGTGCCAGCAGTGAAACAGGGTCCTCGGAGACCCAGTACTTC. Protein sequence: CASSETGSSETQYF.